These 9 T cell receptor beta chains came from one sample sequenced in a study of blood T cell repertoires in COVID-19 (dated by TCRdb to the early 2020s). Library generation was performed with the immunoSEQ multiplex PCR assay. In its TCRdb copy, this immuneACCESS table keeps in-frame sequences only and misses some clones. Where compared with another copy, unresolved V genes explain less than half of these, and the others have no known cause. The sample contains about 180,000 clones, 75% to 90% of them found a single time. The top ten clonotypes cover 2% to 2.5% of the sample. The source material was PBMCs or T cells enriched from blood (not recorded which). The receptors originated from a woman in her thirties or forties with acute COVID-19.

The V call is TRBV30, the J call TRBJ2-7; possibly TRBD1 for D (5 bases). This CDR3 comprises 13 residues. CDR1 is GTSNPN and CDR2 is SVGIG in the germline V gene (reference sequence). Between the trimmed V and J ends, which lost 2 bases and 4 bases, there was a span of 12 bases. This CDR3 reads CAWSRQGLYEQYF. DNA for the CDR3: TGTGCCTGGAGTAGGCAGGGCCTATACGAGCAGTACTTC.

The chain carries TRBV19 and TRBJ1-1, with no clear D. Trimming removed 0 bases at V and 0 bases at J, with 8 bases between. Germline values: CDR1 LNHDA, CDR2 SQIVND (reference sequence). The CDR3 loop spans 15 amino acids. As DNA, the CDR3 is TGTGCCAGTAGTATAGATGACACTTTGAACACTGAAGCTTTCTTT. It specifies CASSIDDTLNTEAFF.

The chain is built from TRBV18 and TRBJ1-4, with 8 positions matching TRBD1. The CDR3 totals 15 residues. Germline V gene data show CDR1 as KGHSH and CDR2 as LQKENI. The junction had 3 bases not matched to a gene; V was cut back by 1 base and J by 5 bases. CDR3 nucleotide sequence: TGTGCCAGCTCACCACAGACAGGGGAGAATGAAAAACTGTTTTTT. Translated, it gives CASSPQTGENEKLFF.

The chain is built from TRBV27 and TRBJ2-1, with 12 positions matching TRBD2. V trimming: 5 bases; J trimming: 0 bases; junction bases outside the gene matches: 5. Germline CDR1 and CDR2: MNHEY and SMNVEV (reference sequence). The CDR3 has 17 amino acids. In DNA form, the CDR3 reads TGTGCCAGCAGTCGGCTAGCGGGGGGGTTCTCCTACAATGAGCAGTTCTTC. This encodes CASSRLAGGFSYNEQFF.

The CDR3 nucleotides are TGTGCCAGCAGTTACTCAGGGACAGGTTATAATTCACCCCTCCACTTT. Protein product: CASSYSGTGYNSPLHF. The chain carries TRBV6-5 and TRBJ1-6, with 8 bases identical to TRBD1. CDR1 and CDR2 from the germline V gene are MNHEY and SVGAGI. The CDR3 is 16 residues long. With 0 bases clipped from V and 4 bases from J, the junction kept 2 bases outside the gene matches.

The gene calls are TRBV15 and TRBJ2-7; D ambiguous. Per germline, CDR1 LNHNV and CDR2 YYDKDF (reference sequence). With 0 bases removed from V and 2 bases from J, the gap between germline ends came to 8 bases. The CDR3 loop spans 14 amino acids. CDR3 bases: TGTGCCACCAGCAGAGATAGAGGCGCCTACGAGCAGTACTTC. Its translation: CATSRDRGAYEQYF.

V and J are TRBV5-6 and TRBJ1-2, with 7 bases aligning to TRBD1. V was pared by 4 bases and J by 8 bases, with 11 bases of the junction left unmatched. The V gene's germline CDR1 is SGHDT and CDR2 YYEEEE. This CDR3 region has 14 residues. The CDR3 DNA sequence: TGTGCCAGCAGCCTCCCGACAGGGAGGAACGGCTACACCTTC. This translates into CASSLPTGRNGYTF.

This clone was found many times. The chain combines TRBV29-1 with TRBJ1-1, with 7 bases aligning to TRBD1. The CDR3 length is 14 residues. The V gene's germline CDR1 is SQVTM and CDR2 ANQGSEA. V shed 4 bases and J 4 bases; nucleotides not matched to a gene: 9. The CDR3 sequence is CSVVIGRGTTEAFF. The CDR3, as DNA: TGCAGCGTTGTAATCGGCAGGGGGACCACTGAAGCTTTCTTT. The full variable domain, completed using reference TRBV29-1 and TRBJ1-1, is SAVISQKPSRDICQRGTSLTIQCQVDSQVTMMFWYRQQPGQSLTLIATANQGSEATYESGFVIDKFPISRPNLTFSTLTVSNMSPEDSSIYLCSVVIGRGTTEAFFGQGTRLTVV.

The chain has TRBV9 and TRBJ2-7; D remains ambiguous. The germline V gene has CDR1 SGDLS and CDR2 YYNGEE. This CDR3 contains 17 residues. Trimming removed 1 base at V and 3 bases at J, with 20 bases between. CDR3 sequence (DNA): TGTGCCAGCAGCGTAAGCCCACTACCCCCCCAGAGCTACGAGCAGTACTTC. This encodes CASSVSPLPPQSYEQYF. Using reference TRBV9 and TRBJ2-7 for the parts outside the CDR3, the full variable domain is DSGVTQTPKHLITATGQRVTLRCSPRSGDLSVYWYQQSLDQGLQFLIQYYNGEERAKGNILERFSAQQFPDLHSELNLSSLELGDSALYFCASSVSPLPPQSYEQYFGPGTRLTVT.